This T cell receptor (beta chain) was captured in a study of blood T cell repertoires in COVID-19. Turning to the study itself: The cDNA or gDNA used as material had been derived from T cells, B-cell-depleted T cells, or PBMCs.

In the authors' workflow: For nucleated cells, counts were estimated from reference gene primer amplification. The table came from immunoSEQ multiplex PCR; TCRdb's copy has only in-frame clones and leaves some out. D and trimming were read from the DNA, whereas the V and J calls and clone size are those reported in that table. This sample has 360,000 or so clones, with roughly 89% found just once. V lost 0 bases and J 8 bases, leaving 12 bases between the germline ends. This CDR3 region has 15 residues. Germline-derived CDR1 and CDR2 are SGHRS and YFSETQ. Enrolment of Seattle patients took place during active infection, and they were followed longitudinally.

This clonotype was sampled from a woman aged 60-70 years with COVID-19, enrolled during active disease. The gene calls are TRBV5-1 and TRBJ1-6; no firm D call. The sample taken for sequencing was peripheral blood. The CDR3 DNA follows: TGCGCCAGCAGCTTGGCAACGGGTTCGGATTCACCCCTCCACTTT. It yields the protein CASSLATGSDSPLHF.